Each of the 11 T cell receptor beta chains below was sequenced from the same sample in a study of OX40 agonist ivuxolimab in advanced cancers. Here immunoSEQ multiplex PCR was the method, and the copy in TCRdb shows in-frame clones only, minus some. This repertoire shows about 48,000 clones, about four fifths found once; its top ten account for 1.5% to 2%. This sample comprised CD4+ or CD8+ T cells sorted from blood, obtained in a trial of the OX40 agonist ivuxolimab. These receptors all come from an adult with an advanced solid tumor such as melanoma, head and neck, liver or kidney cancer.

This clone was recorded a few times. The V and J genes are TRBV30 and TRBJ1-6; D uncertain. CDR1 is GTSNPN, CDR2 SVGIG, per germline (reference sequence). This CDR3 is built from 13 residues. Trimming cost V 3 bases and J 10 bases, with 13 bases left between them. CDR3 residues: CAWSTASRSPLHF. The CDR3 nucleotides read TGTGCCTGGAGCACCGCATCCCGGTCACCCCTCCACTTT.

The V gene is TRBV27, the J gene TRBJ1-3; a possible D gene is TRBD1 (5 bases). There are 15 residues in the CDR3. In germline, CDR1 is MNHEY, CDR2 SMNVEV (reference sequence). With 3 bases removed from V and 5 bases from J, the gap between germline ends came to 14 bases. The CDR3 DNA sequence: TGTGCCAGCAGTTTTTTCCGGGGGGATCGAAACACCATATATTTT. Amino acids: CASSFFRGDRNTIYF.

V usage is TRBV7-9 and J usage is TRBJ2-5; tentative D call: TRBD1 (6 bases). The CDR3 covers 14 residues. Trimming shortened V by 6 bases and J by 5 bases, and 16 bases separated the two germline ends. Looked up from germline, CDR1 is SEHNR and CDR2 is FQNEAQ (reference sequence). The CDR3 reads CASSFTGNLETQYF. The CDR3 DNA is TGTGCCAGCAGTTTTACAGGGAATTTGGAGACCCAGTACTTC.

The V and J genes are TRBV7-2 and TRBJ2-1, with a weak D call TRBD2 (5 bases). V dropped 0 bases and J dropped 2 bases, with 17 bases sitting between them. This CDR3 has 18 amino acids. Germline CDR1 is SGHTA and CDR2 is FQGNSA. The CDR3 loop is CASSLAGVSGSPYNEQFF. The CDR3 bases are TGTGCCAGCAGCTTAGCCGGTGTTTCGGGGTCCCCCTACAATGAGCAGTTCTTC.

V usage is TRBV27 and J usage is TRBJ2-1, with TRBD1 matching over 7 bases. The V segment lost 5 bases and the J segment 3 bases; nucleotides outside the gene matches: 10. From germline, CDR1 is MNHEY and CDR2 SMNVEV (reference sequence). The CDR3 is made up of 16 amino acids. In DNA form, the CDR3 reads TGTGCCAGCAGTCGAATTACAGGGGCCAGCTACAATGAGCAGTTCTTC. Protein sequence: CASSRITGASYNEQFF.

This clone was detected a few times. The chain carries TRBV6-1 and TRBJ1-1; D call uncertain. Germline V gene sequence: CDR1 MNHNS, CDR2 SASEGT. This CDR3 has 14 amino acids. With 7 bases removed from V and 0 bases from J, the gap between germline ends came to 12 bases. The CDR3 DNA reads as TGTGCCAGCAAACAGACCTATATGAACACTGAAGCTTTCTTT. It codes for CASKQTYMNTEAFF.

The J gene is TRBJ2-5, the V gene TRBV6-1; unclear D gene. This CDR3 is built from 12 residues. V lost 8 bases and J lost 2, with 9 bases in between. The germline CDR1 and CDR2 sequences are MNHNS and SASEGT. CDR3 protein: CASSVQQETQYF. The DNA of the CDR3 is TGTGCCAGCTCGGTACAACAAGAGACCCAGTACTTC.

The rearrangement joins TRBV18 to TRBJ1-2; tentatively, D is TRBD1 (5 bases). The CDR3 is made up of 17 amino acids. Per the germline V gene, CDR1 is KGHSH and CDR2 is LQKENI. The V gene lost 3 bases and the J gene lost 5 bases, with 22 bases spanning the gap. CDR3: CASSPSSGYRTQYGYTF. CDR3 coding DNA: TGTGCCAGCTCACCCTCTAGCGGCTACAGGACCCAATATGGCTACACCTTC.

The chain uses TRBV6-5 and TRBJ2-2; the match to TRBD2 covers 10 bases. The CDR3 has 15 amino acids. J was trimmed by 4 bases and V by 6 bases; bases with no gene match: 5. CDR1 and CDR2 (germline): MNHEY, SVGAGI. CDR3 nucleotides: TGTGCCAGCAGGCTTAGCGGGGGGTTCACCGGGGAGCTGTTTTTT. This gives the protein CASRLSGGFTGELFF.

This chain links TRBV28 with TRBJ1-5; tentative D call: TRBD1 (5 bases). Germline V lookup: CDR1 MDHEN, CDR2 SYDVKM. V was pared by 5 bases and J by 3 bases, with 17 bases between. The CDR3 sequence is 16 residues long. The CDR3 bases are TGTGCCAGCAGTCAACCGACCCGGGGGACCAATCAGCCCCAGCATTTT. Protein sequence: CASSQPTRGTNQPQHF.

This chain joins TRBV6-5 and TRBJ1-2, with D perhaps TRBD1 (5 bases). The CDR3 is made up of 11 amino acids. V was trimmed by 4 bases and J by 8 bases, leaving 8 bases between them. Germline CDR1 reads MNHEY; CDR2 reads SVGAGI. The chain's CDR3 is CASSSRVGYTF. The DNA for the CDR3 is TGTGCCAGCAGTTCCAGGGTGGGCTACACCTTC.